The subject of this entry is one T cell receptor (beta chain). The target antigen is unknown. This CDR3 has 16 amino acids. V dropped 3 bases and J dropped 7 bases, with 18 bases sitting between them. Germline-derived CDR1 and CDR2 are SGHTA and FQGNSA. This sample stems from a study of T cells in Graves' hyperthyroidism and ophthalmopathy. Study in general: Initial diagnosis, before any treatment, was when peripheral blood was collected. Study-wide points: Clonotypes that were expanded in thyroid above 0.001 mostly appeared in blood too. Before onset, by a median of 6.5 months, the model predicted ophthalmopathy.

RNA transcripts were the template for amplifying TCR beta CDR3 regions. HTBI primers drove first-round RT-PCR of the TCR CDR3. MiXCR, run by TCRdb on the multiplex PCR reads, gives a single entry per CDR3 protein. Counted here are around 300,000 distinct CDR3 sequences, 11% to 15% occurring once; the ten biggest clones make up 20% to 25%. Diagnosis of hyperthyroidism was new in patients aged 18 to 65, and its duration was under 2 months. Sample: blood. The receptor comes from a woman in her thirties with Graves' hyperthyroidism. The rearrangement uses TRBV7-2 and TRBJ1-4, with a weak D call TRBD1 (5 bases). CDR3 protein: CASSLGTADGSEKLFF. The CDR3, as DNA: TGTGCCAGCAGCTTGGGGACGGCTGATGGGAGTGAAAAACTGTTTTTT.